This is a list of T cell receptor beta chains from one sample in a study of T cells in Graves' hyperthyroidism and ophthalmopathy. TCRdb recomputed calls from the multiplex PCR reads with MiXCR, one row per CDR3 protein. The table includes fewer than 350,000 distinct CDR3 sequences, approximately 13% detected once. Sequencing was carried out using blood. These receptors originate from a woman aged 40-49 years with Graves' hyperthyroidism. The CDR3 runs from the conserved cysteine through the conserved F or W.

j_gene,v_gene,CDR3aa
TRBJ1-6,TRBV6-1,CASSRTAFNSPLHF
TRBJ1-6,TRBV6-1,CASSEKGSNSPLHF
TRBJ2-3,TRBV5-1,CASRGGLASTDTQYF
TRBJ2-1,TRBV6-2/TRBV6-3,CASSSWTSGTYNEQFF
TRBJ2-2,TRBV28,CASSLDPATGRGSGELFF
TRBJ2-2,TRBV10-3,CAISEGSLAGELFF
TRBJ1-2,TRBV7-8,CASSPIPGGAFHGYTF
TRBJ2-7,TRBV18,CASSPSGQGGEQYF
TRBJ2-1,TRBV12-3/TRBV12-4,CASSFAADSYNEQFF
TRBJ2-2,TRBV7-9,CASRPGLAETNTGELFF
TRBJ2-5,TRBV5-1,CASSWGTGGLLETQYF
TRBJ2-1,TRBV9,CASSVGGHGGSYNEQFF
TRBJ1-4,TRBV20-1,CSARNQAGEKLFF